The clone carrying this T cell receptor (beta chain) was detected ten times or more. What it binds is unknown. The data were obtained in a study of identical twins. General observations from the study: Fewer insertions were carried by abundant cord blood beta clonotypes, but none was seen in memory repertoires.

The V and J ends lost 8 bases and 1 base respectively, with 12 bases between them. This CDR3 has 14 amino acids. Germline V gene sequence: CDR1 SGHNT, CDR2 YENEEA. In TCRdb, the 5' RACE reads were re-called with MiXCR into one record per CDR3 protein. This repertoire shows roughly 350,000 distinct CDR3 sequences, approximately 8.7% found once; its top ten account for over 7%. Input material: naive T cells sorted from blood. The TCR originated in a woman aged 45-60 years in good health. This rearrangement joins TRBV11-3 to TRBJ2-1; weak D call: TRBD2 (5 bases). The CDR3 DNA reads TGTGCCAGCGGACCACTAGATTCCTACAATGAGCAGTTCTTC. It yields the protein CASGPLDSYNEQFF.